Listed here are 18 T cell receptor beta chains from one sample, sequenced in a study of shared clonotypes between healthy human individuals. Sequencing was performed with immunoSEQ multiplex PCR; in TCRdb, only in-frame clones are kept and a portion is missing. This sample has under 700,000 clones, with approximately 95% found just once. CD8 cells classed as naive were CD45RO-negative and positively selected for CCR7, excluding terminally differentiated effector memory CD45RA+ cells. The sequencing input was naive CD8+ T cells sorted from blood. The receptors originated from a woman younger than 45 in good health.

The rearrangement joins TRBV9 to TRBJ2-7, with D perhaps given as TRBD1 or TRBD2 (5 bases each). The CDR3 covers 14 residues. The V end lost 6 bases, the J end lost 1 base, and 14 bases lay between the germline ends. Germline V gene data show CDR1 as SGDLS and CDR2 as YYNGEE. CDR3 in DNA: TGTGCCAGCACCCCCCGGGACGGATCCTACGAGCAGTACTTC. It translates to CASTPRDGSYEQYF.

This chain joins TRBV7-9 and TRBJ2-2; 7 bases map to TRBD1. The ends lost 6 bases at V and 2 bases at J; junction bases unmatched: 9. Germline lookup yields CDR1 SEHNR and CDR2 FQNEAQ (reference sequence). This CDR3 region has 16 residues. The CDR3 here is CASSSLWDRNTGELFF. CDR3 coding DNA: TGTGCCAGCAGTTCCCTCTGGGACAGAAACACCGGGGAGCTGTTTTTT.

V is TRBV19 and J is TRBJ1-1, with D possibly matching TRBD1 (5 bases). There are 14 residues in the CDR3. Germline values: CDR1 LNHDA, CDR2 SQIVND (reference sequence). V dropped 6 bases and J dropped 1 base, with 12 bases sitting between them. CDR3 sequence reads: CASSLVGGNTEAFF. The CDR3 nucleotides read TGTGCCAGTAGCTTGGTTGGGGGGAACACTGAAGCTTTCTTT.

The chain recombines TRBV5-6 with TRBJ1-2; the match to TRBD1 covers 10 bases. J lost 3 bases, V lost 0 bases, and 2 bases had no gene match. Looked up from germline, CDR1 is SGHDT and CDR2 is YYEEEE. The CDR3 length is 15 residues. Here the CDR3 reads CASSLAGTGDYGYTF. The CDR3 DNA reads as TGTGCCAGCAGCTTGGCCGGGACAGGGGACTATGGCTACACCTTC.

The CDR3 loop reads CASSTNLDSLNTGELFF. CDR3 bases: TGTGCCAGCAGTACAAACCTGGACAGCCTAAACACCGGGGAGCTGTTTTTT. The chain links TRBV28 to TRBJ2-2, with TRBD1 as a possible D gene (6 bases). The CDR3 runs 17 residues. CDR1 is MDHEN, CDR2 SYDVKM, per germline. The germline V and J ends were trimmed by 5 bases and 2 bases, with 18 bases remaining between them.

This sequence joins TRBV28 and TRBJ2-7; D not resolved. CDR3 length: 12 residues. Germline CDR1 is MDHEN and CDR2 is SYDVKM. Trimming stripped 5 bases from V and 6 bases from J, with 11 bases between. The CDR3 sequence is CASSITVGEQYF. The DNA for the CDR3 is TGTGCCAGCAGTATTACGGTCGGCGAGCAGTACTTC. Looking up the rest from reference TRBV28 and TRBJ2-7 gives the full variable domain: DVKVTQSSRYLVKRTGEKVFLECVQDMDHENMFWYRQDPGLGLRLIYFSYDVKMKEKGDIPEGYSVSREKKERFSLILESASTNQTSMYLCASSITVGEQYFGPGTRLTVT.

This chain uses TRBV2 with TRBJ2-1, with 14 bases identical to TRBD2. Trimming took 6 bases from V and 8 from J; bases not matched to a gene: 6. The CDR3 has 15 amino acids. Germline loops: CDR1 SNHLY, CDR2 FYNNEI. The DNA of the CDR3 is TGTGCCAGCAGCCAAGGGACTAGCGGGAGCGATGAGCAGTTCTTC. Amino acids: CASSQGTSGSDEQFF. The complete variable domain, with remaining parts taken from reference TRBV2 and TRBJ2-1, reads EPEVTQTPSHQVTQMGQEVILRCVPISNHLYFYWYRQILGQKVEFLVSFYNNEISEKSEIFDDQFSVERPDGSNFTLKIRSTKLEDSAMYFCASSQGTSGSDEQFFGPGTRLTVL.

Regarding this clone: The sample holds other DNA sequences that translate to the same CDR3. The gene calls are TRBV13 and TRBJ2-1; TRBD2 agrees at 8 bases. V dropped 0 bases and J dropped 6; count of bases not matched to a gene: 1. This CDR3 region has 14 residues. From germline, CDR1 is PRHDT and CDR2 FYEKMQ (reference sequence). The CDR3 region has the DNA TGTGCCAGCAGCTTAGGGCTAGCGGGCAATGAGCAGTTCTTC. This sequence encodes CASSLGLAGNEQFF.

The chain employs TRBV13 and TRBJ2-7, with 10 bases that match TRBD1. V dropped 4 bases and J dropped 6; count of bases not matched to a gene: 9. The V gene's germline CDR1 is PRHDT and CDR2 FYEKMQ (reference sequence). This CDR3 is built from 15 residues. The CDR3 protein is CASSSADRGPLEQYF. Written as DNA, the CDR3 is TGTGCCAGCAGCTCCGCCGACAGGGGGCCCCTCGAGCAGTACTTC.

The CDR3 nucleotides are TGTGCCAGCAGCATTACAGGGGCCGGCACAGATACGCAGTATTTT. This codes for CASSITGAGTDTQYF. The genes are TRBV11-2 and TRBJ2-3; 7 bases are shared with TRBD1. This CDR3 has 15 residues. V trimming: 5 bases; J trimming: 1 base; junction bases outside the gene matches: 6. Germline V gene sequence: CDR1 SGHAT, CDR2 FQNNGV.

This clone was recorded once. The chain carries TRBV6-5 and TRBJ2-2; no definite D call. This CDR3 has 16 amino acids. Trimming left V 2 bases short and J 3 bases short, with 13 bases between. Germline CDR1 and CDR2: MNHEY and SVGAGI. The CDR3 is CASSYGVVADTGELFF. The CDR3 nucleotides read TGTGCCAGCAGTTACGGGGTGGTAGCAGACACCGGGGAGCTGTTTTTT.

The rearrangement links TRBV7-8 to TRBJ2-2, with 7 bases identical to TRBD1. V trimming: 6 bases; J trimming: 2 bases; junction bases outside the gene matches: 6. The CDR3 sequence is 15 residues long. From germline, CDR1 is SGHVS and CDR2 FQNEAQ. CDR3 in DNA: TGTGCCAGCAGTAACGACAGGGTTAACACCGGGGAGCTGTTTTTT. It yields the protein CASSNDRVNTGELFF.

The gene calls are TRBV7-9 and TRBJ2-7; D may be TRBD1 (5 bases). Germline V gene data show CDR1 as SEHNR and CDR2 as FQNEAQ (reference sequence). Trimming took off 5 bases at V and 2 bases at J, with 22 bases between the two ends. The CDR3 is 17 amino acids. For the CDR3, the DNA is TGTGCCAGCAGCCTAGGGAAAGGGGATCCCCGGCCCTACGAGCAGTACTTC. It codes for CASSLGKGDPRPYEQYF.

V is TRBV7-3 and J is TRBJ2-1, with 8 bases matching TRBD1. Trimming removed 3 bases from V and 6 bases from J; junction bases left unmatched: 1. Germline V CDR1 and CDR2: SGHTA, FQGTGA. The CDR3 extends over 13 amino acids. CDR3 residues: CASSFTGGNEQFF. CDR3 bases: TGTGCCAGCAGCTTCACAGGGGGCAATGAGCAGTTCTTC.

This clone has a single count. This chain links TRBV5-1 with TRBJ2-7, with D perhaps being TRBD1 or TRBD2 (5 bases each). CDR3 length equals 15 residues. V lost 2 bases to trimming and J lost 3 bases, with 15 bases between them. CDR1 is SGHRS and CDR2 is YFSETQ in the germline V gene. The CDR3 DNA reads TGCGCCAGCAGCTTCACGGGACCGCAAAGCTACGAGCAGTACTTC. Protein sequence: CASSFTGPQSYEQYF.

For this clone: Additional DNA sequences in this sample encode the identical CDR3. This sequence joins TRBV19 and TRBJ2-7, with a tentative D call TRBD1 (5 bases). Germline V gene data show CDR1 as LNHDA and CDR2 as SQIVND (reference sequence). This CDR3 has 13 residues. Trimming pared 5 bases from V and 1 base from J, leaving 9 bases between. The CDR3 bases are TGTGCCAGTAGTTGGGGCACATCCTACGAGCAGTACTTC. It is translated as CASSWGTSYEQYF. The entire variable domain, with the rest obtained from reference TRBV19 and TRBJ2-7, is as follows: DGGITQSPKYLFRKEGQNVTLSCEQNLNHDAMYWYRQDPGQGLRLIYYSQIVNDFQKGDIAEGYSVSREKKESFPLTVTSAQKNPTAFYLCASSWGTSYEQYFGPGTRLTVT.

This clone was observed once. The chain uses TRBV2 and TRBJ1-1; unclear D gene. The V gene's germline CDR1 is SNHLY and CDR2 FYNNEI. V lost 5 bases and J 1 base, leaving 8 bases between the germline ends. CDR3 length: 13 residues. CDR3 loop: CASSWAGNTEAFF. DNA for the CDR3: TGTGCCAGCAGTTGGGCCGGGAACACTGAAGCTTTCTTT.

The gene calls are TRBV7-3 and TRBJ2-1; tentatively, D is TRBD2 (6 bases). V was clipped by 5 bases and J by 4 bases, with 18 bases between them. CDR1 and CDR2 from the germline V gene are SGHTA and FQGTGA. There are 16 residues in the CDR3. The CDR3 DNA is TGTGCCAGCAGCCTTGGTCAAGGGCTAGCGTACAATGAGCAGTTCTTC. This sequence encodes CASSLGQGLAYNEQFF.